These 26 T cell receptor beta chains came from one sample sequenced in a study of liver allograft versus peripheral blood T cells. Across the whole study: Graft-liver T cell receptor repertoires were compared against recipient peripheral blood repertoires.

TCRdb reprocessed the reads via MiXCR and lists one record per CDR3 protein. The sample has about 9,200 distinct CDR3 sequences; about 20% are singletons. These receptors came from a human patient who had a liver transplant. Some of the T cells may derive from the graft donor.

Sample share makes this clonotype medium-sized. The chain carries TRBV18 and TRBJ2-7; D gene unclear. The CDR3 covers 16 residues. Germline lookup yields CDR1 KGHSH and CDR2 LQKENI. Deletions cut 3 bases from V and 1 base from J, with 16 bases between. This CDR3 is CASSPNSNLGSYEQYF. The CDR3 bases are TGTGCCAGCTCACCTAATAGTAACCTTGGTTCCTACGAGCAGTACTTC.

In its sample, this clonotype ranks as medium-sized (0.01 to 0.1%). This chain links TRBV6-5 with TRBJ1-2, with TRBD1 identical over 7 bases. V dropped 0 bases and J dropped 3; count of bases not matched to a gene: 7. There are 16 residues in the CDR3. From germline, CDR1 is MNHEY and CDR2 SVGAGI. The CDR3 region has the DNA TGTGCCAGCAGTTACTCCACGGGGCAGGGGGACTATGGCTACACCTTC. The encoded protein is CASSYSTGQGDYGYTF.

This clonotype was recorded at least ten times. The J gene is TRBJ2-7, the V gene TRBV5-6; D is uncertain. With 1 base removed from V and 1 base from J, the gap between germline ends came to 15 bases. This CDR3 comprises 16 residues. Germline-derived CDR1 and CDR2 are SGHDT and YYEEEE. DNA for the CDR3: TGTGCCAGCAGCTTGAGGTCCAGGACGGTGTCCTACGAGCAGTACTTC. The encoded protein is CASSLRSRTVSYEQYF.

This clonotype has at least ten counts. The V call is TRBV10-3, the J call TRBJ2-7; no reliable D call. Germline CDR1 is ENHRY and CDR2 is SYGVKD. The CDR3 contains 13 residues. V shed 7 bases and J shed 0 bases, with 10 bases lying between them. CDR3 loop: CAIMADVSYEQYF. The DNA for the CDR3 is TGTGCCATCATGGCGGACGTCTCCTACGAGCAGTACTTC.

The chain links TRBV5-6 to TRBJ2-7; TRBD1 aligns across 9 bases. The junction had 9 bases not matched to a gene; V was cut back by 0 bases and J by 5 bases. Germline assignment: CDR1 SGHDT and CDR2 YYEEEE. The CDR3 totals 16 residues. The CDR3 spells CASSLGSGQGVHEQYF. The DNA of the CDR3 is TGTGCCAGCAGCTTGGGCTCGGGACAGGGTGTCCACGAGCAGTACTTC.

V usage is TRBV6-2 or TRBV6-3 and J usage is TRBJ1-2, with D possibly being TRBD1 (6 bases). Germline lookup yields CDR1 MNHEY and CDR2 SVGEGT. Trimming pared 8 bases from V and 0 bases from J, leaving 16 bases between. The CDR3 is made up of 15 amino acids. CDR3 region: CASLSPGQTNYGYTF. The CDR3 nucleotides are TGTGCCAGCTTATCGCCGGGACAAACTAACTATGGCTACACCTTC.

The V gene is TRBV11-1, the J gene TRBJ1-4, with 7 bases matching TRBD1. The CDR3 runs to 12 residues. The germline CDR1 and CDR2 sequences are SGHAT and FQDESV (reference sequence). V lost 5 bases, J lost 12 bases, and 6 bases stayed unmatched. The DNA for the CDR3 is TGTGCCAGCAGCCAAAACCAGGGGGAACTGTTTTTT. Its translation is CASSQNQGELFF. The full variable domain, completed using reference TRBV11-1 and TRBJ1-4, is EAEVAQSPRYKITEKSQAVAFWCDPISGHATLYWYRQILGQGPELLVQFQDESVVDDSQLPKDRFSAERLKGVDSTLKIQPAELGDSAMYLCASSQNQGELFFGSGTQLSVL.

As DNA, the CDR3 is TGTGCCACCAGCAGAGATCGCCCCCACGCAGCTTTCTTT. This codes for CATSRDRPHAAFF. This chain links TRBV15 with TRBJ1-1; no firm D call. The germline gives CDR1 LNHNV, CDR2 YYDKDF (reference sequence). Trimming took off 0 bases at V and 10 bases at J, with 12 bases between the two ends. CDR3 length: 13 amino acids. Full variable domain (missing parts from reference TRBV15 and TRBJ1-1): DAMVIQNPRYQVTQFGKPVTLSCSQTLNHNVMYWYQQKSSQAPKLLFHYYDKDFNNEADTPDNFQSRRPNTSFCFLDIRSPGLGDTAMYLCATSRDRPHAAFFGQGTRLTVV.

This clonotype is deemed medium-sized. This CDR3 reads CASCGGDSYSPLHF. The CDR3 bases are TGTGCCAGCTGCGGTGGGGATAGTTATTCACCCCTCCACTTT. This sequence joins TRBV6-5 and TRBJ1-6; D gene unclear. There are 14 residues in the CDR3. V lost 8 bases to trimming and J lost 8 bases, with 16 bases between them. CDR1 MNHEY and CDR2 SVGAGI come from the germline V gene.

This clonotype came up many times. The chain couples TRBV28 to TRBJ1-5; unclear D gene. V shed 1 base and J shed 4 bases, with 5 bases lying between them. The CDR3 totals 13 residues. The germline CDR1 and CDR2 sequences are MDHEN and SYDVKM. The CDR3 DNA reads as TGTGCCAGCAGTTTATCCGGGAATCAGCCCCAGCATTTT. Translated: CASSLSGNQPQHF.

A word on this clonotype: A read error is possible here, since a much larger clone lies one base away. V usage is TRBV29-1 and J usage is TRBJ1-2; 7 nucleotides match TRBD1. The CDR3 loop spans 13 amino acids. V dropped 8 bases and J dropped 3; count of bases not matched to a gene: 9. Germline CDR1 SQVTM, CDR2 ANQGSEA. In nucleotides, the CDR3 is TGCAGCACGAGGATAGGGGGCGACTATGGCTACACCTTC. Its translation is CSTRIGGDYGYTF.

This clonotype is classed as medium-sized (0.01 to 0.1%). The chain joins TRBV29-1 to TRBJ1-2; perhaps TRBD1 as D (6 bases). The CDR3 runs to 12 residues. The germline V and J ends were trimmed by 7 bases and 2 bases, with 11 bases remaining between them. The V gene's germline CDR1 is SQVTM and CDR2 ANQGSEA. The CDR3, as DNA: TGCAGCGGCCTTCAGGGGAACTATGGCTACACCTTC. Its protein is CSGLQGNYGYTF.

Judged by abundance, this clonotype is medium-sized. The chain couples TRBV19 to TRBJ1-2; D not resolved. Trimming removed 1 base at V and 4 bases at J, with 7 bases between. The CDR3 covers 13 residues. Germline CDR1 LNHDA, CDR2 SQIVND (reference sequence). CDR3 sequence reads: CASSIGQFYGYTF. DNA for the CDR3: TGTGCCAGTAGTATAGGGCAGTTCTATGGCTACACCTTC.

Sample share makes this clonotype medium-sized. This chain links TRBV6-6 with TRBJ2-7; D remains ambiguous. Germline V gene data show CDR1 as MNHNY and CDR2 as SVGAGI (reference sequence). The CDR3 totals 13 residues. The V and J ends lost 3 bases and 4 bases respectively, with 10 bases between them. The CDR3 DNA is TGTGCCAGCAGTTATGAGAAGAGGTACGAGCAGTACTTC. Protein: CASSYEKRYEQYF.

At least ten counts were recorded for this clonotype. The V call is TRBV7-9, the J call TRBJ2-7; TRBD2 agrees at 8 bases. Germline lookup yields CDR1 SEHNR and CDR2 FQNEAQ (reference sequence). This CDR3 has 16 residues. J gave up 3 bases and V 6 bases, and 13 bases lay outside the gene matches. This CDR3 is CASSLTSGRNNYEQYF. Written as DNA, the CDR3 is TGTGCCAGCAGTCTTACTAGCGGTAGGAACAACTACGAGCAGTACTTC.

V gene TRBV27 combines with J gene TRBJ2-7; tentatively, D is TRBD1 (5 bases). With 4 bases removed from V and 1 base from J, the gap between germline ends came to 8 bases. The CDR3 covers 13 residues. Germline V gives CDR1 MNHEY, CDR2 SMNVEV (reference sequence). The CDR3 sequence: CASSWSGSYEQYF. The CDR3 DNA is TGTGCCAGCAGTTGGTCAGGGTCCTACGAGCAGTACTTC.

Ten or more counts support this clonotype. The rearrangement joins TRBV6-5 to TRBJ1-5; 7 bases are shared with TRBD1. The V gene's germline CDR1 is MNHEY and CDR2 SVGAGI. CDR3 size: 16 residues. V dropped 4 bases and J dropped 2; count of bases not matched to a gene: 8. The CDR3 protein is CASSSQGVGGNQPQHF. CDR3 DNA: TGTGCCAGCAGTTCTCAGGGGGTGGGGGGCAATCAGCCCCAGCATTTT.

This clonotype is medium-sized. The genes are TRBV18 and TRBJ2-7, with D hard to call. Germline V gives CDR1 KGHSH, CDR2 LQKENI. The V end was cut by 3 bases, the J end by 2 bases, with 8 bases between. This CDR3 is built from 13 residues. CDR3 nucleotide sequence: TGTGCCAGCTCACCTCTCTCCGCCTACGAGCAGTACTTC. This encodes CASSPLSAYEQYF.

This clonotype was recorded a few times. The V gene is TRBV7-9, the J gene TRBJ1-1; the match to TRBD1 covers 11 bases. CDR3 length: 18 residues. Trimming took 4 bases from V and 0 from J; bases not matched to a gene: 10. Germline values: CDR1 SEHNR, CDR2 FQNEAQ (reference sequence). CDR3 sequence: CASSSPRGQGGMNTEAFF. The DNA for the CDR3 is TGTGCCAGCAGCTCCCCTCGGGGACAGGGGGGGATGAACACTGAAGCTTTCTTT.

This clonotype was recorded at least ten times. The rearrangement uses TRBV6-6 and TRBJ1-4; maybe TRBD1 (6 bases). Trimming stripped 7 bases from V and 5 bases from J, with 11 bases between. This CDR3 has 13 residues. Germline V gene sequence: CDR1 MNHNY, CDR2 SVGAGI (reference sequence). The CDR3 here is CASMRRGNEKLFF. The CDR3 nucleotides read TGTGCCAGCATGCGAAGGGGGAATGAAAAACTGTTTTTT.

In its sample, this clonotype is medium-sized (0.01 to 0.1%). The CDR3 DNA reads as TGTGCCAGCAGAACCACAGGGTCCCGCACTCAGCCCCAGCATTTT. Protein: CASRTTGSRTQPQHF. This chain uses TRBV6-2 or TRBV6-3 with TRBJ1-5; tentative D call: TRBD1 (6 bases). CDR1 is MNHEY, CDR2 SVGEGT, per germline. This CDR3 is built from 15 residues. V was pared by 6 bases and J by 6 bases, with 18 bases between.

Sample share makes this clonotype medium-sized (0.01 to 0.1%). This chain links TRBV29-1 with TRBJ2-5, with D unresolved. Germline V CDR1 and CDR2: SQVTM, ANQGSEA. This CDR3 has 14 amino acids. V lost 2 bases and J 4 bases, leaving 14 bases between the germline ends. CDR3 coding DNA: TGCAGCGTTGAAACGGGCGGAGTGGGAGAGACCCAGTACTTC. It specifies CSVETGGVGETQYF.

This clonotype showed up just a few times. The rearrangement joins TRBV27 to TRBJ2-1; D possibly uses TRBD1 or TRBD2 (6 bases each). The length of the CDR3 is 15 residues. V lost 3 bases and J lost 10, with 19 bases in between. CDR1 is MNHEY and CDR2 is SMNVEV in the germline V gene (reference sequence). CDR3 nucleotide sequence: TGTGCCAGCAGTTTTACCGGGACTGGGGGCGGGGAGCAGTTCTTC. It encodes CASSFTGTGGGEQFF.

The J gene is TRBJ2-5, the V gene TRBV24-1; a possible D gene is TRBD2 (6 bases). The CDR3 is 13 amino acids. Germline assignment: CDR1 KGHDR and CDR2 SFDVKD. V was pared by 3 bases and J by 5 bases, with 9 bases between. In DNA, the CDR3 is TGTGCCACCAGTGATCCAGGGAGGGAGACCCAGTACTTC. This translates into CATSDPGRETQYF.

This clonotype was observed a handful of times. This rearrangement joins TRBV14 to TRBJ1-1; D unclear. The CDR3 covers 16 residues. CDR1 and CDR2 from the germline V gene are SGHDN and FVKESK. Trimming removed 4 bases from V and 0 bases from J, with 15 bases in between. CDR3 DNA: TGTGCCAGCAGCCCCATGGCTGGCAGCATGAACACTGAAGCTTTCTTT. Its protein product is CASSPMAGSMNTEAFF.

This clonotype is judged medium-sized (0.01 to 0.1%). The CDR3 bases are TGTGCCAGCAGTTACTCGTGGACTAGCGGGGGATCCTACAATGAGCAGTTCTTC. Translated: CASSYSWTSGGSYNEQFF. The V and J genes are TRBV6-5 and TRBJ2-1, with TRBD2 matching 13 bases. The CDR3 length is 18 residues. After removal of 0 bases from V and 1 base from J, the junction contained 3 bases not matched to a gene. Germline V gene lookup returns CDR1 MNHEY and CDR2 SVGAGI.